This TCR beta chain is from a study of cytomegalovirus exposure and HLA in healthy donors. Study-wide results and caveats: It has been reported that TCR beta sequences accurately predicted the HLA-A and HLA-B alleles of most subjects.

Researchers ran the PCR with 60 Vbeta and 13 Jbeta primers. TCRdb's table, derived via immunoSEQ multiplex PCR, lists solely in-frame clones and lacks some. The sample holds 110,000 to 150,000 clones. Turning to this clone: Its antigen remains unknown.

Trimming cost V 9 bases and J 2 bases; bases outside gene matches: 18. Germline lookup yields CDR1 LNHDA and CDR2 SQIVND (reference sequence). The CDR3 sequence is 17 residues long. The TCR originated in a male donor in good health and CMV-seronegative. The chain combines TRBV19 with TRBJ2-7; the match to TRBD2 covers 8 bases. The source material was PBMCs. As DNA, the CDR3 is TGTGCCAGATACCTTCCGGGAGGGGATCCCCTTACCTACGAGCAGTACTTC. Translated, it gives CARYLPGGDPLTYEQYF.